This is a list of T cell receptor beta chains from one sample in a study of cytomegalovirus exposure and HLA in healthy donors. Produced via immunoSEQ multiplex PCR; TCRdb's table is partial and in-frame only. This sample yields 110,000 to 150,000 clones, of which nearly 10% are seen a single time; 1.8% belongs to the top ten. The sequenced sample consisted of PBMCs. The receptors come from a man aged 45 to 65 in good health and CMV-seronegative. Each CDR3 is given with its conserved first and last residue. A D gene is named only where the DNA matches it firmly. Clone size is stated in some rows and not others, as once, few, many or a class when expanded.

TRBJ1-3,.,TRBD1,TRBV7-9,TGTGCCAGCAGTTTTCACAGGGGTCGGGGAAACACCATATATTTT,CASSFHRGRGNTIYF
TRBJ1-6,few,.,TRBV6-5,TGTGCCAGCGGCCGAGGGGGGGCCGAATCACCCCTCCACTTT,CASGRGGAESPLHF
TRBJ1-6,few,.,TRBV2,TGTGCCAGCAGTGGTAGGGGCTCCGATTCACCCCTCCACTTT,CASSGRGSDSPLHF
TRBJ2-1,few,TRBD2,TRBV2,TGTGCCAGCATTGAGACTAGCGTGTTCTTC,CASIETSVFF
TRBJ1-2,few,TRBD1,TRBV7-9,TGTGCCAGTTCGGTGGGAACAGGGGGCTACTATGGCTACACCTTC,CASSVGTGGYYGYTF
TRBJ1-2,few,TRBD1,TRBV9,TGTGCCAGCAGCGTAGAAACAGGGGGAGGCTACACCTTC,CASSVETGGGYTF
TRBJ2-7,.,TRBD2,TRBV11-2,TGTGCCAGCAGCTCCGGGACTAGCGGGGCTATACCCTACGAGCAGTACTTC,CASSSGTSGAIPYEQYF
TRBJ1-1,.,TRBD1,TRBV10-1,TGCGCCAGCTCGGTGGACAGGGTCGGCACTGAAGCTTTCTTT,CASSVDRVGTEAFF
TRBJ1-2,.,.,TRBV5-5,TGTGCCAGCAGCTTGTCGGCGGGAGCCTATGGCTACACCTTC,CASSLSAGAYGYTF
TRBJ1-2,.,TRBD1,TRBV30,TGTGCCTGGAAGCACAGGGGTTACGGCTACACCTTC,CAWKHRGYGYTF
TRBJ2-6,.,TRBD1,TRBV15,TGTGCCACCAGCAGGGATTTGCCAGCTTCGGGACAGGGGGCAGGTGGGGCCAACGTCCTGACTTTC,CATSRDLPASGQGAGGANVLTF
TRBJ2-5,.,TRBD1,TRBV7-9,TGTGCCAGCAGCCCCCCGACAGGGTTCGGCCCGCGGGAGACCCAGTACTTC,CASSPPTGFGPRETQYF
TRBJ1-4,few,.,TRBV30,TGTGCCTGGAGTGTACAGTCAGGGACTAATGAAAAACTGTTTTTT,CAWSVQSGTNEKLFF
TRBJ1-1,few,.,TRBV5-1,TGCGCCAGCAGCTTGTTAGGGGGTACGAACACTGAAGCTTTCTTT,CASSLLGGTNTEAFF
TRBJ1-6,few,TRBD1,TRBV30,TGTGCCTGGGAGGGACAGGGTCCCTCACCCCTCCACTTT,CAWEGQGPSPLHF
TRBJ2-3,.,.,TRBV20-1,TGTCGATTAGCGGACACAGATACGCAGTATTTT,CRLADTDTQYF
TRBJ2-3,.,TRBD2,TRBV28,TGTGCCAGCAGTGGGACTAGCGGGAGGGCGGGGGGAGGTACGCAGTATTTT,CASSGTSGRAGGGTQYF
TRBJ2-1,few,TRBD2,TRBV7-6,TGTGCCAGCAGCTTAGCCTCTAGCGGGGGGGCCTCCAATGAGCAGTTCTTC,CASSLASSGGASNEQFF
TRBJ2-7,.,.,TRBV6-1,TGTGCCACCCGGAAGGAGGGGACCTACGAGCAGTACTTC,CATRKEGTYEQYF
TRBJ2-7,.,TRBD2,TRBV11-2,TGTGCCAGCAGCTCCCTAGCGGGTGGGGACGAGCAGTACTTC,CASSSLAGGDEQYF
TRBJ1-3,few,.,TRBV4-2,TGTGCCAGCAGCCAAGCAGCTGGAAACACCATATATTTT,CASSQAAGNTIYF
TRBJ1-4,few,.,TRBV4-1,TGCGCCAGCAGCGTCTGGACAGTCGCAACTAATGAAAAACTGTTTTTT,CASSVWTVATNEKLFF
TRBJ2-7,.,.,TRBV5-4,TGTGCCAGCAGCTTGAAGGGGCCCTACGAGCAGTACTTC,CASSLKGPYEQYF
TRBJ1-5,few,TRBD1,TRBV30,TGTGCCTGGAAGGACAGGGGTTGGAATCAGCCCCAGCATTTT,CAWKDRGWNQPQHF
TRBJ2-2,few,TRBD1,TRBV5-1,TGCGCCAGCTGCCTCACAGGGGGCGAGAACACCGGGGAGCTGTTTTTT,CASCLTGGENTGELFF
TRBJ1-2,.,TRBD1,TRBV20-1,TGCAGTGCGACAGGGAACTATGGCTACACCTTC,CSATGNYGYTF
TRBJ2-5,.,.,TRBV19,TGTGCCAGTAGTATGGGGAGTAGATCGCAAGAGACCCAGTACTTC,CASSMGSRSQETQYF
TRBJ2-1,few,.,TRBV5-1,TGCGCCAGCAGCAGGGGAGGCGAACGGAATGAGCAGTTCTTC,CASSRGGERNEQFF
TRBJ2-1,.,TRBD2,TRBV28,TGTGCCAGCAGCCTTTACAGGGCGGGGGGGCATGGGCAGTTCTTC,CASSLYRAGGHGQFF
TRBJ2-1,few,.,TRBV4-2,TGTGCCAGCAGCCAAGTGTCGGCTAGAGCGAATGAGCAGTTCTTC,CASSQVSARANEQFF
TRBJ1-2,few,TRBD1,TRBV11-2,TGTGCCAGCAGCGCCACGACAGGGGCCGGGGCAGGCTACACCTTC,CASSATTGAGAGYTF
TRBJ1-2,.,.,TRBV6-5,TGTGCCAGCAGAGGCGGGAGTTACCCCTATGGCTACACCTTC,CASRGGSYPYGYTF
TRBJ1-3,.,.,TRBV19,TGTGCCAGTCAGGGCCGGCCATCCTCCTCTGGAAACACCATATATTTT,CASQGRPSSSGNTIYF
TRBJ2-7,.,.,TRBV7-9,TGTGCCAGCAGCTTAGCGCCGACGGAGAGCTCCTACGAGCAGTACTTC,CASSLAPTESSYEQYF
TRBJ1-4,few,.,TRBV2,TGTGCCAGCAGTGCGAGACAGCCTCTAGAAAAACTGTTTTTT,CASSARQPLEKLFF
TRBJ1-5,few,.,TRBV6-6,TGTGCCAGCACCCCCTCAGGGCAATACCAGCCCCAGCATTTT,CASTPSGQYQPQHF
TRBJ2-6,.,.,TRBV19,TGTGCCAGCGGGACTTCCAGAATTGGGGCCAACGTCCTGACTTTC,CASGTSRIGANVLTF
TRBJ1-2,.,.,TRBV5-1,TGCGCCAGCAGCTTGGCAGGGAACTATGGCTACACCTTC,CASSLAGNYGYTF
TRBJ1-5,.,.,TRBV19,TGTGCCAGTAGTATGTTGGCAAATAGCAATCAGCCCCAGCATTTT,CASSMLANSNQPQHF
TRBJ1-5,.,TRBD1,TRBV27,TGTGCCAGCAGTAGATTCCCGGGACAGGCTTATAGCAATCAGCCCCAGCATTTT,CASSRFPGQAYSNQPQHF
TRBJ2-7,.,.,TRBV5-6,TGTGCCAGCAGCTTGGGCAGGTTCGCCTACGAGCAGTACTTC,CASSLGRFAYEQYF
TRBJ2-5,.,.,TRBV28,TGTGCCAGCAGTTTATCACAGGTATTTCCACAAGAGACCCAGTACTTC,CASSLSQVFPQETQYF
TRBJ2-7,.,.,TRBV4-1,TGCGCCAGCAGCCAAGACGGAGGTACTAGCTACGAGCAGTACTTC,CASSQDGGTSYEQYF
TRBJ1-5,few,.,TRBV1,TGCACCAGCAGCCAAGGTCCCGGGACAGGGGCATATCAGCCCCAGCATTTT,CTSSQGPGTGAYQPQHF
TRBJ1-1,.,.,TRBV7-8,TGTGCCAGCAGCCCGAACACGAACACTGAAGCTTTCTTT,CASSPNTNTEAFF
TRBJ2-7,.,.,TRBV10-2,TGCGCCAGCAGTGAGCCGACAGGCGAATCCTACGAGCAGTACTTC,CASSEPTGESYEQYF
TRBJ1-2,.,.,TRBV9,TGTGCCAGCAGCGGACGGGACATCTACTATGGCTACACCTTC,CASSGRDIYYGYTF
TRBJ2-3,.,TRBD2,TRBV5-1,TGCGCCAGCAGCTTAGGACTAGCGGCAGATACGCAGTATTTT,CASSLGLAADTQYF
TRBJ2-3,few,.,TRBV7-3,TGTGCCAGCAGCCCAACGAGCGGCACAGATACGCAGTATTTT,CASSPTSGTDTQYF
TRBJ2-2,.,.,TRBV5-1,TGCGCCAGCGGAGTAGGCGATAGTCGTACCGGGGAGCTGTTTTTT,CASGVGDSRTGELFF
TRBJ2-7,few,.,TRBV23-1,TGCGCCAGCAGCCGACACCGCCCCTACGAGCAGTACTTC,CASSRHRPYEQYF
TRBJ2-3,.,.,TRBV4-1,TGCGCCAGCAGCCAGAACATGGATACGCAGTATTTT,CASSQNMDTQYF
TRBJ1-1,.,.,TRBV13,TGTGCCAGTTCCCGGGGATGGAACACTGAAGCTTTCTTT,CASSRGWNTEAFF